The subject of this entry is one TCR beta chain. The antigen is unknown. The sample comes from a study of cytomegalovirus exposure and HLA in healthy donors. Germline-derived CDR1 and CDR2 are SNHLY and FYNNEI. The CDR3 spans 12 residues. V dropped 8 bases and J dropped 4 bases, with 11 bases sitting between them. The PCR had 60 Vbeta and 13 Jbeta primers. Using immunoSEQ multiplex PCR, the repertoire was profiled, and TCRdb retains in-frame clones only, with some absent. Of around 130,000 clones listed, about 81% were seen once; the top ten hold less than 6.5%. Broader study findings: TCR beta V- and J-gene trimming, according to a later analysis, was linked to a missense DCLRE1C variant.

The J gene is TRBJ1-1, the V gene TRBV2; TRBD1 is a possible D gene (5 bases). The sample comprised PBMCs. The sequence was collected from a woman between 40 and 50 years old in good health and CMV-seropositive. The CDR3 protein is CASAGLGTEAFF. The CDR3 DNA reads TGTGCCAGCGCAGGGTTGGGCACTGAAGCTTTCTTT.